The rows below give T cell receptor beta chains drawn from one sample of a study of shared clonotypes between healthy human individuals. TCRdb's table, derived via immunoSEQ multiplex PCR, lists solely in-frame clones and lacks some. Among a few million clones, just under 95% were seen once, and the ten largest hold approximately 0.41%. The material sequenced was naive CD4+ T cells from PBMCs. Receptors were obtained from a man younger than 35 in good health. Some clones in this sample may be carry-over from other donors' samples. The CDR3 runs from the conserved cysteine through the conserved F or W. Each record gives: V gene, J gene, CDR3 protein.

v_gene: TRBV2
j_gene: TRBJ2-3
CDR3aa: CASTPGLAGITDTQYF

v_gene: TRBV28
j_gene: TRBJ1-1
CDR3aa: CASSLQGATEAFF

v_gene: TRBV28
j_gene: TRBJ1-2
CDR3aa: CATVEAGVVYGYTF

v_gene: TRBV28
j_gene: TRBJ2-3
CDR3aa: CASSRLGLGMDTQYF

v_gene: TRBV5-4
j_gene: TRBJ2-5
CDR3aa: CASSLVLQVQETQYF

v_gene: TRBV28
j_gene: TRBJ1-4
CDR3aa: CASRFYRGPTNEKLFF

v_gene: TRBV14
j_gene: TRBJ1-5
CDR3aa: CASSQGSLGGSNQPQHF

v_gene: TRBV5-1
j_gene: TRBJ2-1
CDR3aa: CASRRAGGISYNEQFF

v_gene: TRBV28
j_gene: TRBJ2-7
CDR3aa: CASSFGTAYEQYF

v_gene: TRBV10-3
j_gene: TRBJ1-2
CDR3aa: CAISDPGQGALHGYTF

v_gene: TRBV7-3
j_gene: TRBJ2-1
CDR3aa: CASSRRTSAYNEQFF

v_gene: TRBV5-6
j_gene: TRBJ2-2
CDR3aa: CASSPTPSGNTGELFF

v_gene: TRBV10-2
j_gene: TRBJ1-1
CDR3aa: CAGGGNTEAFF

v_gene: TRBV27
j_gene: TRBJ2-7
CDR3aa: CASTYYTGSAYEQYF

v_gene: TRBV7-9
j_gene: TRBJ1-4
CDR3aa: CASSLIVLPEKLFF

v_gene: TRBV28
j_gene: TRBJ2-1
CDR3aa: CASSTLGTSPYNEQFF

v_gene: TRBV2
j_gene: TRBJ1-5
CDR3aa: CASSELAGAQPQHF

v_gene: TRBV29-1
j_gene: TRBJ2-1
CDR3aa: CSVSDSGRSNEQFF

v_gene: TRBV9
j_gene: TRBJ2-2
CDR3aa: CASTRGLAGTNTGELFF

v_gene: TRBV28
j_gene: TRBJ2-3
CDR3aa: CASRTPGGPGDTQYF

v_gene: TRBV28
j_gene: TRBJ1-5
CDR3aa: CASSFKVWQPQHF

v_gene: TRBV11-3
j_gene: TRBJ2-1
CDR3aa: CASSRKDSYNEQFF

v_gene: TRBV5-1
j_gene: TRBJ1-3
CDR3aa: CASSLPRTGDVGNTIYF

v_gene: TRBV7-8
j_gene: TRBJ2-1
CDR3aa: CASSLGWAAGDIGNEQFF

v_gene: TRBV9
j_gene: TRBJ2-5
CDR3aa: CASSEGGTSQTQYF

v_gene: TRBV4-1
j_gene: TRBJ1-2
CDR3aa: CASSQDRGGRGYGYTF

v_gene: TRBV25-1
j_gene: TRBJ1-2
CDR3aa: CASSGFIGTGGANGYTF

v_gene: TRBV19
j_gene: TRBJ1-2
CDR3aa: CASSRAPTYYGYTF

v_gene: TRBV28
j_gene: TRBJ1-1
CDR3aa: CASSLPEPHEAFF

v_gene: TRBV29-1
j_gene: TRBJ2-4
CDR3aa: CSVGHNLAKNIQYF

v_gene: TRBV5-1
j_gene: TRBJ1-4
CDR3aa: CASSGLSGEKLFF

v_gene: TRBV28
j_gene: TRBJ1-5
CDR3aa: CASWDRGGFQPQHF

v_gene: TRBV7-8
j_gene: TRBJ1-5
CDR3aa: CASSLESRNQPQHF

v_gene: TRBV5-4
j_gene: TRBJ2-1
CDR3aa: CASSFGQSGLEQFF

v_gene: TRBV18
j_gene: TRBJ1-2
CDR3aa: CASSPGQSNYGYTF

v_gene: TRBV9
j_gene: TRBJ1-2
CDR3aa: CASSVLGGNYGYTF

v_gene: TRBV28
j_gene: TRBJ2-1
CDR3aa: CASLLRKTGRNNEQFF

v_gene: TRBV7-2
j_gene: TRBJ2-1
CDR3aa: CASSSQRNEQFF

v_gene: TRBV2
j_gene: TRBJ2-7
CDR3aa: CASFQLRTGTGRYEQYF

v_gene: TRBV29-1
j_gene: TRBJ1-1
CDR3aa: CSAIRGRTEAFF

v_gene: TRBV16
j_gene: TRBJ2-6
CDR3aa: CASSQSSGANVLTF

v_gene: TRBV7-2
j_gene: TRBJ2-1
CDR3aa: CASSFESGLAWEQFF

v_gene: TRBV18
j_gene: TRBJ2-7
CDR3aa: CASSPPGQPSYEQYF

v_gene: TRBV9
j_gene: TRBJ1-2
CDR3aa: CASRPSLTGPGYTF

v_gene: TRBV15
j_gene: TRBJ1-4
CDR3aa: CATSAQQGNEKLFF

v_gene: TRBV6-1
j_gene: -
CDR3aa: CASSKESYEQYF

v_gene: TRBV9
j_gene: TRBJ2-3
CDR3aa: CASSVGVSTDTQYF

v_gene: TRBV5-1
j_gene: TRBJ2-5
CDR3aa: CASSFRPRQETQYF

v_gene: TRBV7-9
j_gene: TRBJ1-2
CDR3aa: CASSPQGLPNYGYTF

v_gene: TRBV5-1
j_gene: TRBJ2-3
CDR3aa: CASSLGEGGSTQYF

v_gene: TRBV28
j_gene: TRBJ2-2
CDR3aa: CASSQVGTANTGELFF

v_gene: TRBV27
j_gene: TRBJ1-2
CDR3aa: CASSFAEGTGNTF

v_gene: TRBV27
j_gene: TRBJ2-7
CDR3aa: CASSLGLAFEQYF

v_gene: TRBV5-4
j_gene: TRBJ1-4
CDR3aa: CASSPPGVDEKLFF